These T cell receptor beta chains were read from a single sample in a study of blood T cell repertoires in COVID-19. Measured with immunoSEQ multiplex PCR; TCRdb has only the in-frame clones, and not every one. Here the sample spans 99,000 or so clones, 91% being singletons. The sequencing sample was made of peripheral blood. These receptors were obtained from a human donor in a cohort sampled during active COVID-19. CDR3s include the opening cysteine and the closing phenylalanine or tryptophan.

j_gene	v_gene	len	CDR3aa
TRBJ2-7	TRBV5-4	13	CASGNYGDYEQYF
TRBJ2-2	TRBV11-2	13	CASSYTNTGELFF
TRBJ1-1	TRBV4-1	14	CASSQEQENTEAFF
TRBJ2-7	TRBV2	13	CASSVYRDYEQYF
TRBJ2-5	TRBV5-1	16	CASSLRTGPGGETQYF
TRBJ2-1	TRBV7-9	15	CASVGSRDFLNEQFF
TRBJ2-2	TRBV7-9	15	CASSSQGPEVGELFF
TRBJ1-2	TRBV19	11	CASRQGLGYTF
TRBJ2-1	TRBV3-1/TRBV3-2	17	CASSQDPLAGRRNEQFF
TRBJ1-5	TRBV19	13	CASSPGHFQPQHF
TRBJ1-5	TRBV7-2	14	CASTLHGGNQPQHF
TRBJ2-3	TRBV9	16	CASSALQGSSTDTQYF
TRBJ1-2	TRBV24-1	12	CATSGAGRGYTF
TRBJ1-1	TRBV10-3	13	CAISDETRSEAFF
TRBJ2-1	TRBV15	12	CATEGVYNEQFF
TRBJ1-1	TRBV10-3	13	CAISGGGGDEAFF
TRBJ1-6	TRBV7-2	12	CASSFVSSPLHF
TRBJ1-1	TRBV6-2/TRBV6-3	12	CASSYGGREAFF
TRBJ1-4	TRBV27	14	CASSLKWGAEKLFF
TRBJ2-1	TRBV3-1/TRBV3-2	15	CASSQDSGRGREQFF
TRBJ2-7	TRBV13	15	CASGGLAGGSYEQYF